The 24 T cell receptor beta chains given below trace back to one sample, sequenced in a study of control samples from healthy donors and cancer patients. Clones were read by immunoSEQ multiplex PCR, and TCRdb kept only the in-frame ones, dropping some. This sample yields around 160,000 clones, of which 93% are seen a single time; 5.5% to 7.5% belongs to the top ten. Sequencing was performed on blood. These receptors came from a man aged 18 to 30 in good health.

In nucleotides, the CDR3 is TGTGCCAGCAGTTACAATTGCGGGGAGTACTATGGCTACACCTTC. This gives the protein CASSYNCGEYYGYTF. The chain couples TRBV6-7 to TRBJ1-2, with no clear D. TRBV6-7 carries the ORF label, with uncertain function. Deletions cut 2 bases from V and 3 bases from J, with 13 bases between. The CDR3 is 15 amino acids.

This clone has just one count. The chain joins TRBV19 to TRBJ1-1; D uncertain. The CDR3 has 13 residues. V was pared by 6 bases and J by 4 bases, with 12 bases between. Germline V lookup: CDR1 LNHDA, CDR2 SQIVND (reference sequence). DNA for the CDR3: TGTGCCAGTAGGAGGGAGGGCCGCACTGAAGCTTTCTTT. Residues: CASRREGRTEAFF.

The V call is TRBV28, the J call TRBJ1-4; a weak D match, TRBD1 (5 bases). Germline V gene sequence: CDR1 MDHEN, CDR2 SYDVKM. The CDR3 covers 15 residues. V lost 1 base, J lost 5 bases, and 11 bases lay in between. The CDR3, as DNA: TGTGCCAGCAGTTTATATAGGGGCCGCAATGAAAAACTGTTTTTT. This codes for CASSLYRGRNEKLFF. Full variable domain (rest looked up from reference TRBV28 and TRBJ1-4): DVKVTQSSRYLVKRTGEKVFLECVQDMDHENMFWYRQDPGLGLRLIYFSYDVKMKEKGDIPEGYSVSREKKERFSLILESASTNQTSMYLCASSLYRGRNEKLFFGSGTQLSVL.

The V call is TRBV6-5, the J call TRBJ1-1; D gene unclear. The V and J ends lost 0 bases and 1 base respectively, with 6 bases between them. The length of the CDR3 is 14 residues. Germline V lookup: CDR1 MNHEY, CDR2 SVGAGI. The CDR3 loop is CASSYSYGNTEAFF. CDR3 DNA sequence: TGTGCCAGCAGTTACTCGTACGGGAACACTGAAGCTTTCTTT.

The chain recombines TRBV12-3 or TRBV12-4 with TRBJ1-3; D remains ambiguous. Trimming took 6 bases from V and 3 from J, leaving 6 bases between them. The CDR3 extends over 12 amino acids. The CDR3 nucleotides read TGTGCCAGCAGCCTCGATGGAAACACCATATATTTT. Amino acid sequence: CASSLDGNTIYF.

V usage is TRBV12-3 or TRBV12-4 and J usage is TRBJ1-5; no clear D. CDR3 length: 13 amino acids. Trimming stripped 7 bases from V and 6 bases from J, with 13 bases between. The CDR3 protein is CASNLAGSQPQHF. CDR3 DNA: TGTGCCAGCAATCTTGCTGGGAGTCAGCCCCAGCATTTT.

The CDR3 sequence: CAISESYRDRGGDYGYTF. CDR3 DNA: TGTGCCATCAGTGAGTCTTACCGGGACAGGGGAGGGGACTATGGCTACACCTTC. The V and J genes are TRBV10-3 and TRBJ1-2; 10 positions match TRBD1. J was trimmed by 3 bases and V by 0 bases; bases with no gene match: 10. Germline V gene sequence: CDR1 ENHRY, CDR2 SYGVKD. The CDR3 length is 18 residues.

The V gene is TRBV30, the J gene TRBJ1-3; no clear D gene. This CDR3 is 12 amino acids long. Per germline, CDR1 GTSNPN and CDR2 SVGIG (reference sequence). The V and J ends lost 8 bases and 2 bases respectively, with 10 bases between them. The CDR3, as DNA: TGTGCCCTGCTCGTCCCTGGAAACACCATATATTTT. It specifies CALLVPGNTIYF.

The chain recombines TRBV11-2 with TRBJ1-5; 9 bases match TRBD1. Unmatched junction bases numbered 10, after V lost 4 bases and J lost 0 bases. Looked up from germline, CDR1 is SGHAT and CDR2 is FQNNGV. The CDR3 extends over 18 amino acids. For the CDR3, the DNA is TGTGCCAGCAGCTATTACCCGACAGGGGGTTATAGCAATCAGCCCCAGCATTTT. Protein product: CASSYYPTGGYSNQPQHF.

This chain links TRBV4-1 with TRBJ2-2, with a tentative D call TRBD1 (5 bases). Trimming stripped 1 base from V and 2 bases from J, with 11 bases between. The CDR3 runs 16 residues. Germline assignment: CDR1 MGHRA and CDR2 YSYEKL. The CDR3 region is CASSQGQTVNTGELFF. The CDR3, as DNA: TGCGCCAGCAGCCAAGGACAGACCGTCAACACCGGGGAGCTGTTTTTT.

This clone was seen a single time. This chain connects TRBV7-8 to TRBJ1-1; D remains ambiguous. Germline assignment: CDR1 SGHVS and CDR2 FQNEAQ. This CDR3 contains 13 residues. Trimming cost V 5 bases and J 4 bases, with 11 bases left between them. The CDR3 spells CASSPWPRTEAFF. The CDR3 bases are TGTGCCAGCAGCCCCTGGCCCCGCACTGAAGCTTTCTTT.

The chain's CDR3 is CASSPDDNEQFF. CDR3 nucleotides: TGTGCCAGCAGTCCCGACGACAATGAGCAGTTCTTC. The rearrangement uses TRBV12-3 or TRBV12-4 and TRBJ2-1; D remains ambiguous. The CDR3 contains 12 residues. The ends were cut back, 5 bases at V and 5 bases at J, with 7 bases in the middle.

The J gene is TRBJ2-2, the V gene TRBV9; possible D gene TRBD2, 6 bases. The V end was cut by 1 base, the J end by 6 bases, with 16 bases between. The CDR3 extends over 16 amino acids. Per the germline V gene, CDR1 is SGDLS and CDR2 is YYNGEE. This CDR3 reads CASSVSPPGVPGELFF. Written as DNA, the CDR3 is TGTGCCAGCAGCGTATCCCCCCCGGGGGTCCCCGGGGAGCTGTTTTTT. The variable domain in full, completed from reference TRBV9 and TRBJ2-2, reads DSGVTQTPKHLITATGQRVTLRCSPRSGDLSVYWYQQSLDQGLQFLIQYYNGEERAKGNILERFSAQQFPDLHSELNLSSLELGDSALYFCASSVSPPGVPGELFFGEGSRLTVL.

This chain links TRBV4-2 with TRBJ2-3; D ambiguous. With 2 bases removed from V and 5 bases from J, the gap between germline ends came to 11 bases. Germline CDR1 LGHNA, CDR2 YNFKEQ. The CDR3 is 14 amino acids. DNA for the CDR3: TGTGCCAGCAGCCAAAATCGTTTTGTAGATACGCAGTATTTT. Its translation: CASSQNRFVDTQYF.

This chain uses TRBV30 with TRBJ1-5; tentative D call: TRBD1 (5 bases). Germline V gene lookup returns CDR1 GTSNPN and CDR2 SVGIG (reference sequence). The CDR3 extends over 16 amino acids. Trimming stripped 3 bases from V and 0 bases from J, with 15 bases between. The CDR3 DNA is TGTGCCTGGAGCCCGCCGGCAGGGCATAGCAATCAGCCCCAGCATTTT. Amino acids: CAWSPPAGHSNQPQHF. Complete variable domain (other parts from reference TRBV30 and TRBJ1-5): SQTIHQWPATLVQPVGSPLSLECTVEGTSNPNLYWYRQAAGRGLQLLFYSVGIGQISSEVPQNLSASRPQDRQFILSSKKLLLSDSGFYLCAWSPPAGHSNQPQHFGDGTRLSIL.

The rearrangement links TRBV6-5 to TRBJ2-1; 10 bases agree with TRBD2. The CDR3 runs 15 residues. V shed 4 bases, J shed 8 bases, and the junction held 8 bases outside the gene matches. Per germline, CDR1 MNHEY and CDR2 SVGAGI. The CDR3: CASSLVLAGPDEQFF. For the CDR3, the DNA is TGTGCCAGCAGTTTGGTACTAGCGGGACCGGATGAGCAGTTCTTC.

The J gene is TRBJ2-3, the V gene TRBV7-2, with 14 bases identical to TRBD2. Germline CDR1 reads SGHTA; CDR2 reads FQGNSA. This CDR3 region has 17 residues. Trimming at V came to 2 bases and at J to 7 bases, leaving 8 bases not matched to a gene. For the CDR3, the DNA is TGTGCCAGCAGCTTACGAGGGACTAGCGGGAGTGGGCATACGCAGTATTTT. This encodes CASSLRGTSGSGHTQYF. Complete variable domain (other parts from reference TRBV7-2 and TRBJ2-3): GAGVSQSPSNKVTEKGKDVELRCDPISGHTALYWYRQSLGQGLEFLIYFQGNSAPDKSGLPSDRFSAERTGGSVSTLTIQRTQQEDSAVYLCASSLRGTSGSGHTQYFGPGTRLTVL.

The chain joins TRBV27 to TRBJ1-1; 7 bases line up with TRBD1. Germline values: CDR1 MNHEY, CDR2 SMNVEV (reference sequence). The V gene end was trimmed by 0 bases and the J gene end by 3 bases; junction bases not matched to a gene: 16. This CDR3 contains 19 residues. The CDR3, as DNA: TGTGCCAGCAGTTTATCTTTCGGGGACTACAGGGGTAGGGACACTGAAGCTTTCTTT. This gives the protein CASSLSFGDYRGRDTEAFF.

This clone was picked up a small number of times. This chain connects TRBV2 to TRBJ2-7; possible D gene TRBD2, 6 bases. The V gene lost 8 bases and the J gene lost 1 base, with 18 bases spanning the gap. The CDR3 has 15 residues. CDR1 is SNHLY and CDR2 is FYNNEI in the germline V gene. Written as DNA, the CDR3 is TGTGCCAGCGTAAGCGGGTCCCAATATTCCTACGAGCAGTACTTC. Amino acids: CASVSGSQYSYEQYF.

V is TRBV7-3 and J is TRBJ1-1, with 9 bases aligning to TRBD1. In germline, CDR1 is SGHTA, CDR2 FQGTGA. V was clipped by 5 bases and J by 4 bases; unmatched bases: 2. The CDR3 totals 13 residues. The CDR3 region has the DNA TGTGCCAGCAGCGACAGGGGGATCACTGAAGCTTTCTTT. It yields the protein CASSDRGITEAFF.

In nucleotides, the CDR3 is TGTGCCAGCAGCTTCCGCGCCAGGGAGGAGACCCAGTACTTC. It is translated as CASSFRAREETQYF. The rearrangement links TRBV7-2 to TRBJ2-5; D assignment may be TRBD1 or TRBD2 (5 bases each). V was shortened by 3 bases and J by 5 bases, with 13 bases between the two germline ends. Germline V lookup: CDR1 SGHTA, CDR2 FQGNSA. The CDR3 has 14 residues.

This sequence joins TRBV30 and TRBJ1-2, with a possible D match to TRBD1 (5 bases). The CDR3 consists of 13 residues. V lost 5 bases and J 4 bases, leaving 14 bases between the germline ends. Germline V gene data show CDR1 as GTSNPN and CDR2 as SVGIG (reference sequence). The CDR3 reads CAWGQQDRYGYTF. CDR3 DNA sequence: TGTGCCTGGGGCCAACAGGATCGCTATGGCTACACCTTC.

The chain employs TRBV6-1 and TRBJ2-7, with 11 bases matching TRBD2. The CDR3 sequence is 15 residues long. J was trimmed by 2 bases and V by 2 bases; bases with no gene match: 2. Looked up from germline, CDR1 is MNHNS and CDR2 is SASEGT. CDR3 sequence (DNA): TGTGCCAGCAGTGAACTAGCGGGGGGTACCTACGAGCAGTACTTC. Protein sequence: CASSELAGGTYEQYF.

V is TRBV9 and J is TRBJ2-7; tentative D call: TRBD1 (6 bases). The CDR3 length is 14 residues. Trimming removed 3 bases at V and 1 base at J, with 11 bases between. The germline V gene has CDR1 SGDLS and CDR2 YYNGEE. In nucleotides, the CDR3 is TGTGCCAGCAGCGGTACAGGGAGTTCCTACGAGCAGTACTTC. It codes for CASSGTGSSYEQYF.